This T cell receptor (beta chain) was captured by sequencing in a study of cytomegalovirus exposure and HLA in healthy donors. Study in general: Drawn from HLA-typed donors, tens of millions of unique TCRs were held in an early data release. Findings and limits, study-wide: Previous analysis showed most TCR beta V segments were productive about 87% or about 30% of the time. High sensitivity and specificity were reportedly achieved when the classifier diagnosed cytomegalovirus status.

The germline V gene encodes CDR1 LNHDA and CDR2 SQIVND (reference sequence). This CDR3 contains 16 residues. V shed 1 base and J shed 5 bases, with 18 bases lying between them. Vbeta (60) and Jbeta (13) primers were used in the PCR. As originally analysed: Later, 75 million to 100 million unique TCR beta chains were counted in an analysis, and around 11 million of them were shared. The assay was immunoSEQ multiplex PCR, and TCRdb's table has in-frame clones only and misses some. Clone size and the V and J calls come from that table; the DNA yielded D and trimming. This table holds about 120,000 clones, under 80% found once. Comments on this clone: Its antigen is not identified.

The chain is built from TRBV19 and TRBJ2-7; tentatively, D is TRBD1 (6 bases). The source of this sequence is a woman aged 45-65 years in good health and CMV-seropositive. Source material: PBMCs. For the CDR3, the DNA is TGTGCCAGTAGTATAGGCCGAAGAGGACAGTACGACGAGCAGTACTTC. Translation gives CASSIGRRGQYDEQYF. Supplemented by reference TRBV19 and TRBJ2-7, the full variable domain reads DGGITQSPKYLFRKEGQNVTLSCEQNLNHDAMYWYRQDPGQGLRLIYYSQIVNDFQKGDIAEGYSVSREKKESFPLTVTSAQKNPTAFYLCASSIGRRGQYDEQYFGPGTRLTVT.